This TCR beta chain was documented in a study of CD8 T cells in ankylosing spondylitis. Study-level points and caveats: Ankylosing spondylitis blood seemed to carry a telltale TCR beta motif made of under ten highly homologous variants. Earlier literature documents some of the motif variants in reactive arthritis synovial fluid and blood. Matched synovial fluid from ankylosing spondylitis patients was reported to be enriched for disease-linked clones.

With molecular barcodes, quantitative 5'-RACE was used to make the TCR beta libraries. TCRdb re-called the 5' RACE reads through MiXCR, storing one row per CDR3 protein. Seen here are 330,000 or so distinct CDR3 sequences, less than 9.5% observed once, and the top ten hold less than 15%. The table lists this clonotype with many counts. Antigen: not known. The CDR3 spans 12 residues. The V end was cut by 3 bases, the J end by 4 bases, with 7 bases between. Germline loops: CDR1 DFQATT, CDR2 SNEGSKA (reference sequence). This TCR derives from a male donor with ankylosing spondylitis. Material for sequencing was blood, either unsorted or a sorted T cell fraction (not recorded which). V gene TRBV20-1 combines with J gene TRBJ1-5; D remains ambiguous. DNA of the CDR3: TGCAGTGCTAGTCAACCGAATCAGCCCCAGCATTTT. Translated: CSASQPNQPQHF.